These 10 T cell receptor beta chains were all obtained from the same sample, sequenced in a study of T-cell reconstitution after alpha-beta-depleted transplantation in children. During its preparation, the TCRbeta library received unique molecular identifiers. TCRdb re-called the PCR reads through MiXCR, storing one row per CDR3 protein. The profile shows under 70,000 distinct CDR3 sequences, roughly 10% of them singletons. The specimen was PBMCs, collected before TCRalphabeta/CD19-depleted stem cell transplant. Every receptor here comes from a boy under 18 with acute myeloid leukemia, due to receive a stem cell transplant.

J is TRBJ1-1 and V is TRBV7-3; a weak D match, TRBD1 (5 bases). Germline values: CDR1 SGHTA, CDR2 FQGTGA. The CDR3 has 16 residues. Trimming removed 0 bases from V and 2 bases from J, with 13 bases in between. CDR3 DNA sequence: TGTGCCAGCAGCTTAACGTTCGACAGAACTAACACTGAAGCTTTCTTT. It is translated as CASSLTFDRTNTEAFF.

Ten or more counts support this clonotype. CDR3 amino acids: CASNAGETQYF. The CDR3 DNA reads as TGTGCCAGCAATGCGGGGGAGACCCAGTACTTC. This chain joins TRBV27 and TRBJ2-5, with D possibly TRBD2 on 6 matching bases. V lost 7 bases, J lost 5 bases, and 8 bases lay in between. The germline V gene encodes CDR1 MNHEY and CDR2 SMNVEV (reference sequence). The CDR3 has 11 residues.

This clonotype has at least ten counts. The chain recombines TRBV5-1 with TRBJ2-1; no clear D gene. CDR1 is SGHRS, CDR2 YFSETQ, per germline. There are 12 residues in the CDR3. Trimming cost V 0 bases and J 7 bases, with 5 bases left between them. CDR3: CASSLVVNEQFF. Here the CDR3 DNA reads TGCGCCAGCAGCTTGGTCGTGAATGAGCAGTTCTTC.

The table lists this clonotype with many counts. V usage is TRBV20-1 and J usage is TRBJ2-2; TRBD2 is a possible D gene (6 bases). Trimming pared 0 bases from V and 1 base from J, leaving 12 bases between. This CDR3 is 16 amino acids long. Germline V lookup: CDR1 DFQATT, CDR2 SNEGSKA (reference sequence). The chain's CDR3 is CSARDRSGLNTGELFF. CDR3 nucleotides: TGCAGTGCTAGAGATCGGAGCGGGTTGAACACCGGGGAGCTGTTTTTT.

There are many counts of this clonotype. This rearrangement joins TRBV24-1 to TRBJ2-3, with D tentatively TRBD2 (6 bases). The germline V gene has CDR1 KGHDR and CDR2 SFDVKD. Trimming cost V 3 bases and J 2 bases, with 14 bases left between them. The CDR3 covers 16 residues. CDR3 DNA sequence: TGTGCCACCAGTGATGGTCCCAGGGACTTCACAGATACGCAGTATTTT. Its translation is CATSDGPRDFTDTQYF.

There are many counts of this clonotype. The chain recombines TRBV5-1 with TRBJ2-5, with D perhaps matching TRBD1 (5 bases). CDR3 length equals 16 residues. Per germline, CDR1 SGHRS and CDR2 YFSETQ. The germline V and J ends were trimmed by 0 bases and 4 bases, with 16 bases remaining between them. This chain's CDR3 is CASSLGDKAQGETQYF. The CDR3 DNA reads TGCGCCAGCAGCTTGGGTGACAAGGCCCAGGGAGAGACCCAGTACTTC. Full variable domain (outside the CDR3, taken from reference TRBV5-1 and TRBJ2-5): KAGVTQTPRYLIKTRGQQVTLSCSPISGHRSVSWYQQTPGQGLQFLFEYFSETQRNKGNFPGRFSGRQFSNSRSEMNVSTLELGDSALYLCASSLGDKAQGETQYFGPGTRLLVL.

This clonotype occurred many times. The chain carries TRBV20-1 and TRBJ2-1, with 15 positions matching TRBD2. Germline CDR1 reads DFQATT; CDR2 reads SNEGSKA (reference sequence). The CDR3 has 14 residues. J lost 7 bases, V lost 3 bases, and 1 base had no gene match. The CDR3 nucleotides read TGCAGTGCTAGTGGACTAGCGGGGGGGAATGAGCAGTTCTTC. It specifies CSASGLAGGNEQFF.

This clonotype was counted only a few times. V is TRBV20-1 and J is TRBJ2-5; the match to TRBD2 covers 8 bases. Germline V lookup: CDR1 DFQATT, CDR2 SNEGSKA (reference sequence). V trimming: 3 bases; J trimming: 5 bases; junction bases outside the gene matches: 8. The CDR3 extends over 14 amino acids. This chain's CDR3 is CSASGGGAGETQYF. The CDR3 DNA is TGCAGTGCTAGCGGGGGGGGGGCCGGTGAGACCCAGTACTTC.

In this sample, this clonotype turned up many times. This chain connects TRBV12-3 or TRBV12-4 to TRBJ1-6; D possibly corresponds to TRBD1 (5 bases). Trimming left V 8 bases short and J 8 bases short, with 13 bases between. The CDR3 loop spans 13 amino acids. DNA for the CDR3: TGTGCCAGCCGCCCGGGGGGGGATTCACCCCTCCACTTT. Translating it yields CASRPGGDSPLHF.

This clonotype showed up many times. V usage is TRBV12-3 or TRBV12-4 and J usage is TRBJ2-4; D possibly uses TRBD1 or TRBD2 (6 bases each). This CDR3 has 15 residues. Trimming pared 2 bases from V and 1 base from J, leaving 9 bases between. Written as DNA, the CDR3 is TGTGCCAGCAGTTTAAGGGGGGACGCCAAAAACATTCAGTACTTC. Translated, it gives CASSLRGDAKNIQYF.